Below, one TCR beta chain is given with its context. Its antigen is undetermined. This entry belongs to a study of T cell repertoires in cytomegalovirus infection. Study at large: It was the public TCR beta signatures that indicated both CMV infection and matching HLA type.

Findings and limits, study-wide: Ex vivo, HLA-C-restricted CMV-specific TCR beta clonotypes prevailed over the rest of the response.

The CDR3 loop spans 15 amino acids. Trimming cost V 3 bases and J 5 bases; bases outside gene matches: 5. Germline CDR1 MNHEY, CDR2 SMNVEV (reference sequence). TCRdb independently ran MiXCR on the reads; one entry per CDR3 protein. There are tens of thousands of distinct CDR3 sequences in the sample; approximately 39% occur only once, and approximately 95% lies in the top ten. The chain has TRBV27 and TRBJ2-5, with 11 bases lining up with TRBD2. This receptor was obtained from a human donor in good health (CMV status not recorded). Some clones in this sample may be carry-over from other donors' samples. The input for sequencing was CD8+ T cells from cultured PBMCs, taken from culture after CMV antigen stimulation. The CDR3 DNA reads as TGTGCCAGCAGTTTGGGGCTAGCGGGGGGTGAGACCCAGTACTTC. Residues: CASSLGLAGGETQYF.